The sequence of this TCR beta chain was determined in a study of T cell repertoires in cytomegalovirus infection. Study in general: Both a matching HLA type and CMV infection were indicated by public TCR beta signatures. Study-level findings and limits: In two of eight donors, the top clonotype was HLA-C-restricted CMV-specific. Summed public TCR beta family frequency identified CMV carriers bearing the relevant HLA.

Germline values: CDR1 MDHEN, CDR2 SYDVKM. The CDR3 is 15 residues long. Turning to this clonotype: Its antigen is still unknown. A read error may account for a junction end that differs from germline.

TCRdb independently ran MiXCR on the reads; one entry per CDR3 protein. The table has about 130,000 distinct CDR3 sequences, roughly 9% seen once; the top ten hold about 9.5%. Sample: PBMCs. This sequence joins TRBV28 and TRBJ2-1; D gene unclear. The sequence derives from a human donor in good health (CMV status not recorded). Some clones in this sample may be carry-over from other donors' samples. Here the CDR3 DNA reads TGTGCCAGCAGTGCCCTGACTGGTGGGGTCGATGAGCAGTGGTTC. It is translated as CASSALTGGVDEQWF. The full variable domain, completed using reference TRBV28 and TRBJ2-1, is DVKVTQSSRYLVKRTGEKVFLECVQDMDHENMFWYRQDPGLGLRLIYFSYDVKMKEKGDIPEGYSVSREKKERFSLILESASTNQTSMYLCASSALTGGVDEQWFGPGTRLTVL.